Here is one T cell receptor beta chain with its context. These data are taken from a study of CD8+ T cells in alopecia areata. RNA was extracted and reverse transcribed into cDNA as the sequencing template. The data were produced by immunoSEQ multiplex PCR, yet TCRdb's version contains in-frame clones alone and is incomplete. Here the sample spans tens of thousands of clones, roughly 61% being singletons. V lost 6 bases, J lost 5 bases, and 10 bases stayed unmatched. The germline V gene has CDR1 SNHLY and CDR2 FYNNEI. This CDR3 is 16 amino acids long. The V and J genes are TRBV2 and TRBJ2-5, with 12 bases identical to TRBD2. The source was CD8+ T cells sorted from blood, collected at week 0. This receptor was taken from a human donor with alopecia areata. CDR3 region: CASRKASGGAAETQYF. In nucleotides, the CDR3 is TGTGCCAGCAGGAAGGCTAGCGGGGGGGCAGCCGAGACCCAGTACTTC.